This T cell receptor beta chain came from a study of chemoradiotherapy in HPV16-positive cancers. Study-wide background: Candidate HPV-specific T-cell clones and common TCR motifs came from functional assays in a couple of HPV16-positive patients.

Sequenced by immunoSEQ multiplex PCR; TCRdb stores in-frame clones only, minus some. Altogether around 5,400 clones are present, about 85% being singletons, with the ten largest covering approximately 9.7%. Concerning this clone itself: The antigen is unknown.

Overall study findings and caveats: For HPV16-positive patients, expanding HPV-responsive T cells associated with longer recurrence-free survival.

The sample consisted of tumor tissue, taken from a patient who underwent chemoradiotherapy. The clonotype comes from a human donor with HPV-associated anogenital cancer.

The CDR3 DNA reads TGTGCCAGCAGCTCCAGGGGGCGGAAACCTAGCACAGATACGCAGTATTTT. Translating gives CASSSRGRKPSTDTQYF. The V and J genes are TRBV9 and TRBJ2-3; 8 bases match TRBD1. The germline CDR1 and CDR2 sequences are SGDLS and YYNGEE. The CDR3 sequence is 17 residues long. V was clipped by 4 bases and J by 0 bases; unmatched bases: 10.